The sequence of this T cell receptor beta chain was determined in a study of T-cell reconstitution after alpha-beta-depleted transplantation in children. Study observations and caveats: After transplant, at about two months, alpha-beta T cells were reportedly derived from several hundred expanded graft clones. It was newly produced T cells that mostly accounted for T-cell counts and diversity one year after transplant. Elevated TCRbeta diversity at day 60 was traced, in some patients, to surviving recipient T cells and thymic progenitors.

This CDR3 comprises 16 residues. Germline V gene data show CDR1 as SGHKS and CDR2 as YYEKEE (reference sequence). V shed 4 bases, J shed 3 bases, and the junction held 6 bases outside the gene matches. This clonotype appeared many times. What it binds is not known. The library targeted TCRbeta and was prepared with unique molecular identifiers. TCRdb passed the PCR reads through MiXCR, listing each CDR3 protein once. The table includes 65,000 to 85,000 distinct CDR3 sequences, approximately 11% detected once. This receptor was taken from a boy aged 5-17 years with acute myeloid leukemia, due to receive a stem cell transplant. Sequences were derived from PBMCs, sampled before TCRalphabeta/CD19-depleted stem cell transplant. The chain carries TRBV5-5 and TRBJ2-2; 10 positions match TRBD2. CDR3 nucleotide sequence: TGTGCCAGCAGCCCCGGGACTAGCGCATACACCGGGGAGCTGTTTTTT. Encoded protein: CASSPGTSAYTGELFF.